The next 20 T cell receptor beta chains were all read from a single sample in a study of response to subunit inactivated influenza vaccine. TCRdb re-called the RT-PCR reads through MiXCR, storing one row per CDR3 protein. The sample has 700,000 to 800,000 distinct CDR3 sequences, roughly 20% seen once. The sample consisted of PBMCs from blood, taken roughly 5 days after vaccination. These receptors all come from a man aged 50-60 years who received an inactivated influenza vaccine.

The rearrangement joins TRBV5-5 to TRBJ2-7; D unclear. The V and J ends lost 5 bases and 5 bases respectively, with 14 bases between them. The CDR3 extends over 13 amino acids. Germline CDR1 reads SGHKS; CDR2 reads YYEKEE (reference sequence). CDR3 DNA: TGTGCCAGCAGTCAACAGACCCAGGACGAGCAGTACTTC. It specifies CASSQQTQDEQYF.

This clonotype was counted only a few times. In DNA form, the CDR3 reads TGCGCCAGCAGCCCACGGACTAGCTATGAGCAGTTCTTC. Amino acids: CASSPRTSYEQFF. The V call is TRBV5-1, the J call TRBJ2-1, with 8 bases fitting TRBD2. The germline CDR1 and CDR2 sequences are SGHRS and YFSETQ. With V trimmed by 4 bases and J by 8 bases, 5 bases remained unmatched. This CDR3 comprises 13 residues.

This clonotype was seen only a few times. The chain has TRBV20-1 and TRBJ2-5; 10 nucleotides line up with TRBD2. From germline, CDR1 is DFQATT and CDR2 SNEGSKA (reference sequence). Germline trimming cut 8 bases from V and 3 bases from J; bases unmatched to any gene: 9. The length of the CDR3 is 14 residues. Written as DNA, the CDR3 is TGCAGTCGTCTACTAGCGGGGTCAGAAGAGACCCAGTACTTC. Its translation is CSRLLAGSEETQYF.

This chain joins TRBV6-5 and TRBJ2-7, with D tentatively TRBD2 (5 bases). Deletions cut 2 bases from V and 2 bases from J, with 10 bases between. The CDR3 consists of 14 residues. Per germline, CDR1 MNHEY and CDR2 SVGAGI. CDR3 residues: CASSYDGVTYEQYF. The CDR3 DNA is TGTGCCAGCAGTTACGACGGGGTCACCTACGAGCAGTACTTC.

V gene TRBV9 combines with J gene TRBJ2-4; D is ambiguous. The ends were cut back, 6 bases at V and 15 bases at J, with 10 bases in the middle. Germline V gene data show CDR1 as SGDLS and CDR2 as YYNGEE. CDR3 size: 9 residues. CDR3 sequence: CASNDRGYF. The DNA of the CDR3 is TGTGCCAGCAACGACCGTGGGTACTTC. Combining the CDR3 with reference TRBV9 and TRBJ2-4 gives the whole variable domain DSGVTQTPKHLITATGQRVTLRCSPRSGDLSVYWYQQSLDQGLQFLIQYYNGEERAKGNILERFSAQQFPDLHSELNLSSLELGDSALYFCASNDRGYFGAGTRLSVL.

The chain employs TRBV5-1 and TRBJ2-5; the match to TRBD2 covers 9 bases. The CDR3 has 16 amino acids. The ends lost 1 base at V and 2 bases at J; junction bases unmatched: 6. Looked up from germline, CDR1 is SGHRS and CDR2 is YFSETQ. CDR3 coding DNA: TGCGCCAGCAGCTTGAGCGCCAGCGGGGGGCAAGAGACCCAGTACTTC. This encodes CASSLSASGGQETQYF.

The J gene is TRBJ2-1, the V gene TRBV7-2; D ambiguous. Trimming pared 1 base from V and 3 bases from J, leaving 10 bases between. The CDR3 has 15 residues. The germline gives CDR1 SGHTA, CDR2 FQGNSA. The CDR3 DNA sequence: TGTGCCAGCAGCTTAGAACCTAGGGACTACAATGAGCAGTTCTTC. Its translation: CASSLEPRDYNEQFF.

Only a few counts were recorded for this clonotype. V and J are TRBV10-1 and TRBJ2-2, with D hard to call. The CDR3 totals 14 residues. Germline CDR1 and CDR2: WNHNN and SYGVQD (reference sequence). The V end was cut by 5 bases, the J end by 6 bases, with 13 bases between. CDR3 residues: CASSPSETAGELFF. Here the CDR3 DNA reads TGCGCCAGCAGTCCCAGCGAGACGGCCGGGGAGCTGTTTTTT.

This clonotype was found a few times. V gene TRBV10-3 combines with J gene TRBJ2-3, with 11 bases matching TRBD2. CDR3 length: 15 amino acids. CDR1 ENHRY and CDR2 SYGVKD come from the germline V gene. V gave up 10 bases and J gave up 2 bases; unmatched junction bases: 8. CDR3 residues: CATALLAGDTDTQYF. In DNA form, the CDR3 reads TGTGCCACCGCCCTACTAGCGGGAGACACAGATACGCAGTATTTT.

This clonotype was detected only a few times. The chain is built from TRBV7-8 and TRBJ2-1, with 7 bases matching TRBD2. The trim removed 7 bases at V and 0 bases at J, leaving 12 bases unmatched. This CDR3 contains 17 residues. Germline V CDR1 and CDR2: SGHVS, FQNEAQ. CDR3 sequence reads: CASTLVASGVSYNEQFF. The CDR3 region has the DNA TGTGCCAGCACCCTAGTGGCTAGCGGAGTCTCCTACAATGAGCAGTTCTTC.

This clonotype was seen a few times. The chain carries TRBV29-1 and TRBJ2-7; the D gene is possibly TRBD1 (6 bases). Deletions cut 7 bases from V and 3 bases from J, with 16 bases between. CDR1 and CDR2 (germline): SQVTM, ANQGSEA. The CDR3 runs to 13 residues. Written as DNA, the CDR3 is TGCAGCGCCCTATCTCTACAGGGCTACGAGCAGTACTTC. It specifies CSALSLQGYEQYF.

The rearrangement links TRBV28 to TRBJ1-5; 8 bases match TRBD1. Looked up from germline, CDR1 is MDHEN and CDR2 is SYDVKM. The CDR3 runs to 21 residues. Trimming cost V 5 bases and J 4 bases; bases outside gene matches: 25. The CDR3 spells CASSPQWTGRQGRGGNQPQHF. The CDR3 coding sequence is TGTGCCAGCAGTCCCCAGTGGACAGGGAGGCAAGGAAGAGGTGGTAATCAGCCCCAGCATTTT.

This rearrangement joins TRBV7-2 to TRBJ2-2, with D perhaps matching TRBD1 or TRBD2 (5 bases each). The CDR3 length is 15 residues. V dropped 3 bases and J dropped 4 bases, with 12 bases sitting between them. Germline loops: CDR1 SGHTA, CDR2 FQGNSA. CDR3: CASSFSPGSTGELFF. As DNA, the CDR3 is TGTGCCAGCAGCTTTTCCCCAGGGAGCACCGGGGAGCTGTTTTTT.

This clonotype was observed a few times. Sequence at one end of the junction differs from germline and may be a read error. The CDR3 coding sequence is TGCGCCAGCAGTTTGGGGGACAGTTATGGCGGCTACACCTTC. Translating gives CASSLGDSYGGYTF. The chain employs TRBV5-1 and TRBJ1-2; 7 bases fit TRBD1. Germline V CDR1 and CDR2: SGHRS, YFSETQ. This CDR3 contains 14 residues.

Notes on this clonotype: Just one base apart from a much larger clone, this may be a read error. CDR3 in amino acids: CASRLEPGFLEAFF. CDR3 sequence (DNA): TGCGCCAGCAGGCTGGAACCAGGATTTCTTGAAGCTTTCTTT. V and J are TRBV5-1 and TRBJ1-1; no reliable D call. Germline values: CDR1 SGHRS, CDR2 YFSETQ. The CDR3 length is 14 residues. With 5 bases removed from V and 7 bases from J, the gap between germline ends came to 18 bases.

This chain connects TRBV28 to TRBJ2-7; D not resolved. The CDR3 consists of 15 residues. Deletions cut 3 bases from V and 2 bases from J, with 14 bases between. Germline values: CDR1 MDHEN, CDR2 SYDVKM. The CDR3 is CASSFPRPLTYEQYF. Here the CDR3 DNA reads TGTGCCAGCAGTTTTCCCAGGCCCCTTACCTACGAGCAGTACTTC.

There are a few counts of this clonotype. The J gene is TRBJ2-3, the V gene TRBV20-1, with 9 positions matching TRBD2. The CDR3 consists of 16 residues. With 0 bases clipped from V and 2 bases from J, the junction kept 6 bases outside the gene matches. Germline assignment: CDR1 DFQATT and CDR2 SNEGSKA (reference sequence). The CDR3 DNA is TGCAGTGCTAGAGATTGGGTAGCGGGGGCCACAGATACGCAGTATTTT. This encodes CSARDWVAGATDTQYF.

This clonotype was detected only a few times. The chain combines TRBV10-3 with TRBJ1-1, with a tentative D call TRBD1 (6 bases). The CDR3 covers 15 residues. CDR1 is ENHRY and CDR2 is SYGVKD in the germline V gene. The ends were cut back, 0 bases at V and 7 bases at J, with 15 bases in the middle. DNA of the CDR3: TGTGCCATCAGTGAGTCGACCAGGGGCGCCTTTGAAGCTTTCTTT. Its protein product is CAISESTRGAFEAFF.

The chain employs TRBV4-3 and TRBJ2-7, with 7 bases identical to TRBD1. V dropped 4 bases and J dropped 0; count of bases not matched to a gene: 6. Per germline, CDR1 LGHNA and CDR2 YSLEER. The CDR3 is made up of 15 amino acids. The CDR3: CASSPGQHSSYEQYF. The CDR3 DNA reads as TGCGCCAGCAGCCCGGGACAGCACTCCTCCTACGAGCAGTACTTC.

This clonotype was counted a single time. Here the CDR3 omits its conserved ending phenylalanine or tryptophan, so a read error is the likely source. The chain recombines TRBV18 with TRBJ2-3; D might be TRBD1 (6 bases). Germline-derived CDR1 and CDR2 are KGHSH and LQKENI. The V and J ends lost 3 bases and 3 bases respectively, with 10 bases between them. The CDR3 contains 14 residues. Written as DNA, the CDR3 is TGTGCCAGCTCACCGGACAGAGCAACAGATACGCAGTATTTA. It translates to CASSPDRATDTQYL.